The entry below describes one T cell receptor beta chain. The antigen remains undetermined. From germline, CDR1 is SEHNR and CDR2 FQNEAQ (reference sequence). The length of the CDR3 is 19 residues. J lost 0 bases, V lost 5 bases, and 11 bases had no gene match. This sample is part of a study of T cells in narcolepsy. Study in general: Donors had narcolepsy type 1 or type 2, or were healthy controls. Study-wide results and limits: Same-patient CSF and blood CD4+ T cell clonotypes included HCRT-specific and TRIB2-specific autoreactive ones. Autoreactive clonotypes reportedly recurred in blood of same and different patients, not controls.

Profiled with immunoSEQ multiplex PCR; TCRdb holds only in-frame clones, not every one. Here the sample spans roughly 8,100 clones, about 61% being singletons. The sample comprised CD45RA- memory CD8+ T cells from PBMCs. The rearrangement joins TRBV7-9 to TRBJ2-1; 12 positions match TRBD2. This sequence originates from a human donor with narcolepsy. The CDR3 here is CASSQEGLAGPSSYNEQFF. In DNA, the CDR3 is TGTGCCAGCAGCCAAGAAGGACTAGCGGGACCGAGCTCCTACAATGAGCAGTTCTTC. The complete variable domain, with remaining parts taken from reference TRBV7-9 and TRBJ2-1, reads DTGVSQNPRHKITKRGQNVTFRCDPISEHNRLYWYRQTLGQGPEFLTYFQNEAQLEKSRLLSDRFSAERPKGSFSTLEIQRTEQGDSAMYLCASSQEGLAGPSSYNEQFFGPGTRLTVL.